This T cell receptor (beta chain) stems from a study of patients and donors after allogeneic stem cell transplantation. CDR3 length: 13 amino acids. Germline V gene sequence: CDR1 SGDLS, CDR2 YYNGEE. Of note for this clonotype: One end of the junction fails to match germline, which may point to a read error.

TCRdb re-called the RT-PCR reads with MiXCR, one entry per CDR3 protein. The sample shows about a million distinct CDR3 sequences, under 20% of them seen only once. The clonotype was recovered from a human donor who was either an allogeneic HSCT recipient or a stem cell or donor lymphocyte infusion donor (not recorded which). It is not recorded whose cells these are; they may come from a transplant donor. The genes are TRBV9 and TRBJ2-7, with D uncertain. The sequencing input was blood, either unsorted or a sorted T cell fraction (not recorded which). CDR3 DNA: TGTGCCAGCAGCGATGACGGTCCCTACGAGCGGTACTTC. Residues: CASSDDGPYERYF.